Each of the 21 T cell receptor beta chains below was sequenced from the same sample in a study of T cell repertoires in cytomegalovirus infection. TCRdb fed the reads into MiXCR, producing one record per CDR3 protein. The sample holds fewer than 350,000 distinct CDR3 sequences, about a sixth seen once. The specimen was PBMCs. The source is a human donor in good health (CMV status not recorded). Some clones in this sample may be carry-over from other donors' samples.

There are many counts of this clonotype. The rearrangement joins TRBV7-2 to TRBJ1-5, with D tentatively TRBD1 (5 bases). The CDR3 totals 15 residues. The germline V and J ends were trimmed by 1 base and 5 bases, with 12 bases remaining between them. CDR1 and CDR2 (germline): SGHTA, FQGNSA. The chain's CDR3 is CASSLVDGGDQPQHF. The CDR3 DNA reads as TGTGCCAGCAGCTTAGTGGATGGGGGGGATCAGCCCCAGCATTTT.

This clonotype was counted ten times or more. The chain is built from TRBV19 and TRBJ1-4, with a weak D call TRBD1 (5 bases). From germline, CDR1 is LNHDA and CDR2 SQIVND (reference sequence). The V end was cut by 3 bases, the J end by 13 bases, with 21 bases between. The CDR3 is 15 amino acids. The CDR3 is CASSMGPQRRRGLFF. The CDR3 bases are TGTGCCAGTAGTATGGGACCACAGCGGCGACGAGGACTGTTTTTT. Filled out from reference TRBV19 and TRBJ1-4, the complete variable domain reads DGGITQSPKYLFRKEGQNVTLSCEQNLNHDAMYWYRQDPGQGLRLIYYSQIVNDFQKGDIAEGYSVSREKKESFPLTVTSAQKNPTAFYLCASSMGPQRRRGLFFGSGTQLSVL.

This clonotype was recorded many times. The chain joins TRBV7-9 to TRBJ2-7; 9 positions agree with TRBD1. Unmatched junction bases numbered 8, after V lost 5 bases and J lost 3 bases. This CDR3 has 15 amino acids. Germline V gene sequence: CDR1 SEHNR, CDR2 FQNEAQ (reference sequence). In DNA form, the CDR3 reads TGTGCCAGCAGCGGACGACAGGGGGTCCTCTACGAGCAGTACTTC. Translated: CASSGRQGVLYEQYF.

V and J are TRBV2 and TRBJ2-7; D ambiguous. Looked up from germline, CDR1 is SNHLY and CDR2 is FYNNEI. Deletions cut 5 bases from V and 1 base from J, with 0 bases between. This CDR3 has 10 amino acids. CDR3 protein: CASSSYEQYF. CDR3 bases: TGTGCCAGCAGTTCCTACGAGCAGTACTTC.

This clonotype was seen a handful of times. The genes are TRBV27 and TRBJ1-6, with D possibly matching TRBD1 (5 bases). The germline gives CDR1 MNHEY, CDR2 SMNVEV (reference sequence). The CDR3 covers 19 residues. V was cut by 4 bases and J by 0 bases, with 19 bases left in between. The CDR3 DNA sequence: TGTGCCAGCAGTTATTCGGTCGCAGGGCAACGCTCCTATAATTCACCCCTCCACTTT. This gives the protein CASSYSVAGQRSYNSPLHF.

This clonotype was counted at least ten times. The J gene is TRBJ1-1, the V gene TRBV7-8; D is ambiguous. Germline values: CDR1 SGHVS, CDR2 FQNEAQ. The length of the CDR3 is 14 residues. With 0 bases removed from V and 8 bases from J, the gap between germline ends came to 13 bases. The CDR3 is CASSLARLAREAFF. In DNA form, the CDR3 reads TGTGCCAGCAGCTTAGCCAGACTTGCTAGGGAAGCTTTCTTT.

The table lists this clonotype with a few counts. The rearrangement joins TRBV20-1 to TRBJ1-1, with D tentatively TRBD1 (6 bases). This CDR3 region has 15 residues. Deletions cut 4 bases from V and 1 base from J, with 16 bases between. Germline loops: CDR1 DFQATT, CDR2 SNEGSKA (reference sequence). The CDR3: CSAKRGGSGNTEAFF. CDR3 bases: TGCAGTGCTAAGAGGGGGGGCAGTGGGAACACTGAAGCTTTCTTT.

The chain recombines TRBV20-1 with TRBJ2-1; 9 nucleotides agree with TRBD2. The germline CDR1 and CDR2 sequences are DFQATT and SNEGSKA (reference sequence). The CDR3 runs to 19 residues. Trimming cost V 0 bases and J 0 bases; bases outside gene matches: 12. The CDR3 DNA sequence: TGCAGTGCTAGAGATGTCGAAGCGGGGGGCACTAGCTCCTACAATGAGCAGTTCTTC. Amino acids: CSARDVEAGGTSSYNEQFF.

This clonotype has only one observation. This chain connects TRBV3-1 to TRBJ1-1; a weak D match, TRBD1 (6 bases). V was trimmed by 7 bases and J by 12 bases, leaving 24 bases between them. The CDR3 is made up of 14 amino acids. Germline V gene data show CDR1 as LGHDT and CDR2 as YNNKEL (reference sequence). The CDR3 DNA reads TGTGCCAGCACCTACGGGGGGCAGGGTTTCATGACTTTCTTT. This codes for CASTYGGQGFMTFF.

This clonotype has a count of ten or more. This chain's CDR3 is CASSPSTGVTEAFF. The CDR3 DNA sequence: TGTGCCAGCAGTCCCTCGACAGGAGTCACTGAAGCTTTCTTT. The chain employs TRBV12-3 or TRBV12-4 and TRBJ1-1; the D gene is possibly TRBD1 (6 bases). Trimming removed 5 bases at V and 4 bases at J, with 14 bases between. CDR3 length: 14 amino acids.

The chain employs TRBV7-9 and TRBJ1-4, with D possibly matching TRBD1 (6 bases). Germline V gives CDR1 SEHNR, CDR2 FQNEAQ (reference sequence). This CDR3 spans 14 amino acids. Trimming removed 5 bases at V and 8 bases at J, with 15 bases between. CDR3 sequence reads: CASSPGGGSEKLFF. CDR3 nucleotide sequence: TGTGCCAGCAGCCCCGGTGGGGGCTCGGAAAAACTGTTTTTT.

The chain employs TRBV4-1 and TRBJ1-2, with D tentatively TRBD1 (5 bases). The CDR3 runs to 13 residues. Germline assignment: CDR1 MGHRA and CDR2 YSYEKL. Trimming pared 3 bases from V and 7 bases from J, leaving 12 bases between. The CDR3 sequence: CASSQDGTLGYTF. Here the CDR3 DNA reads TGCGCCAGCAGCCAGGACGGGACTCTTGGCTACACCTTC.

This clonotype was observed at least ten times. The rearrangement uses TRBV14 and TRBJ1-1; D is ambiguous. Germline V gene lookup returns CDR1 SGHDN and CDR2 FVKESK. V shed 2 bases and J shed 3 bases, with 7 bases lying between them. The CDR3 sequence is 13 residues long. For the CDR3, the DNA is TGTGCCAGCAGCCAAATGACCCACACTGAAGCTTTCTTT. Protein product: CASSQMTHTEAFF.

The chain is built from TRBV19 and TRBJ2-6; no firm D call. This CDR3 has 15 residues. The germline gives CDR1 LNHDA, CDR2 SQIVND (reference sequence). Trimming pared 2 bases from V and 0 bases from J, leaving 5 bases between. For the CDR3, the DNA is TGTGCCAGTAGTATAAGTGCCTCTGGGGCCAACGTCCTGACTTTC. Protein product: CASSISASGANVLTF.

Regarding this clonotype: A much larger clone lies a single base off, so this may be a read error. The CDR3 sequence: CASSLTVRGTGELFF. For the CDR3, the DNA is TGTGCCAGCAGCTTAACAGTCAGAGGAACCGGGGAGCTGTTTTTT. V usage is TRBV11-1 and J usage is TRBJ2-2; D is unclear. The CDR3 is made up of 15 amino acids. CDR1 is SGHAT, CDR2 FQDESV, per germline (reference sequence). Trimming removed 2 bases at V and 5 bases at J, with 12 bases between.

This clonotype has only a few counts. The chain couples TRBV6-2 or TRBV6-3 to TRBJ1-1; D gene unclear. Trimming took 5 bases from V and 3 from J, leaving 10 bases between them. CDR3 length equals 13 residues. In germline, CDR1 is MNHEY, CDR2 SVGEGT. CDR3 sequence (DNA): TGTGCCAGCAGTGCTAGTCGCCACACTGAAGCTTTCTTT. It yields the protein CASSASRHTEAFF.

The genes are TRBV4-1 and TRBJ2-3, with D possibly matching TRBD1 (5 bases). Between the trimmed V and J ends, which lost 2 bases and 3 bases, there was a span of 15 bases. There are 16 residues in the CDR3. The germline gives CDR1 MGHRA, CDR2 YSYEKL. The CDR3 loop reads CASSQQGDRRTDTQYF. Here the CDR3 DNA reads TGCGCCAGCAGCCAACAAGGAGACAGACGTACAGATACGCAGTATTTT.

The chain has TRBV20-1 and TRBJ2-1; a weak D match, TRBD1 (5 bases). This CDR3 is built from 13 residues. CDR1 is DFQATT and CDR2 is SNEGSKA in the germline V gene (reference sequence). V was cut by 3 bases and J by 4 bases, with 10 bases left in between. CDR3 residues: CSASSREYNEQFF. DNA for the CDR3: TGCAGTGCTAGTTCCAGGGAATACAATGAGCAGTTCTTC.

CDR3 sequence (DNA): TGTGCCAGCAGCCCTACAGGGGTCCCCGGGGAGCTGTTTTTT. As protein: CASSPTGVPGELFF. The gene calls are TRBV11-2 and TRBJ2-2; TRBD1 matches 7 bases. From germline, CDR1 is SGHAT and CDR2 FQNNGV. The CDR3 is made up of 14 amino acids. J was trimmed by 6 bases and V by 5 bases; bases with no gene match: 6.

The chain recombines TRBV5-6 with TRBJ1-2, with a weak D call TRBD1 (5 bases). With 0 bases removed from V and 6 bases from J, the gap between germline ends came to 9 bases. The germline gives CDR1 SGHDT, CDR2 YYEEEE. CDR3 size: 13 residues. Written as DNA, the CDR3 is TGTGCCAGCAGCTTGGATCTGGGGGATGGCTACACCTTC. Translating gives CASSLDLGDGYTF. The complete variable domain, with remaining parts taken from reference TRBV5-6 and TRBJ1-2, reads DAGVTQSPTHLIKTRGQQVTLRCSPKSGHDTVSWYQQALGQGPQFIFQYYEEEERQRGNFPDRFSGHQFPNYSSELNVNALLLGDSALYLCASSLDLGDGYTFGSGTRLTVV.

This clonotype has ten or more counts. The rearrangement links TRBV7-2 to TRBJ2-7; the match to TRBD2 covers 7 bases. J gave up 2 bases and V 1 base, and 5 bases lay outside the gene matches. The CDR3 runs 15 residues. Germline lookup yields CDR1 SGHTA and CDR2 FQGNSA. The CDR3 DNA follows: TGTGCCAGCAGCTTAGTGGCGGGGACTACCTACGAGCAGTACTTC. Translating gives CASSLVAGTTYEQYF.